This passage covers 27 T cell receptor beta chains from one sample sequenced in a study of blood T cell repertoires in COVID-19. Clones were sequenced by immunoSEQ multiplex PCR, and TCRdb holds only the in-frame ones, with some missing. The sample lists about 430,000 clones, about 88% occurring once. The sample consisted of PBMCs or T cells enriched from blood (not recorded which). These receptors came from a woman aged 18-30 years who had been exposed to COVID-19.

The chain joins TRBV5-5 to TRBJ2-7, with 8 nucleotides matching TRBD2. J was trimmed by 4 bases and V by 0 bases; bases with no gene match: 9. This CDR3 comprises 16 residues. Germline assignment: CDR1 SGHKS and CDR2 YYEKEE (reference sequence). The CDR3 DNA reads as TGTGCCAGCAGCTTGGGTGGGCGGGGGGCGACGTACGAGCAGTACTTC. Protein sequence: CASSLGGRGATYEQYF. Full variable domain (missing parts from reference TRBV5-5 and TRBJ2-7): DAGVTQSPTHLIKTRGQQVTLRCSPISGHKSVSWYQQVLGQGPQFIFQYYEKEERGRGNFPDRFSARQFPNYSSELNVNALLLGDSALYLCASSLGGRGATYEQYFGPGTRLTVT.

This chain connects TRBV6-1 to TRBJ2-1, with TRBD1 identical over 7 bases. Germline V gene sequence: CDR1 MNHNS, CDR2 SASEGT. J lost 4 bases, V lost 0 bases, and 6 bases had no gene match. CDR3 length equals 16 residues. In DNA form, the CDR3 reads TGTGCCAGCAGTGAAGCTTTGAGGGGGCGATACAATGAGCAGTTCTTC. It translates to CASSEALRGRYNEQFF.

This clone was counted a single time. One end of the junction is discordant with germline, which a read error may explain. CDR3 loop: CASSTNRGGLNAEAFF. The CDR3 region has the DNA TGTGCCAGCAGCACGAACAGGGGGGGACTGAACGCTGAAGCTTTCTTT. The chain has TRBV7-2 and TRBJ1-1; 8 bases map to TRBD1. In germline, CDR1 is SGHTA, CDR2 FQGNSA. CDR3 length: 16 amino acids. The variable domain in full, completed from reference TRBV7-2 and TRBJ1-1, reads GAGVSQSPSNKVTEKGKDVELRCDPISGHTALYWYRQSLGQGLEFLIYFQGNSAPDKSGLPSDRFSAERTGGSVSTLTIQRTQQEDSAVYLCASSTNRGGLNAEAFFGQGTRLTVV.

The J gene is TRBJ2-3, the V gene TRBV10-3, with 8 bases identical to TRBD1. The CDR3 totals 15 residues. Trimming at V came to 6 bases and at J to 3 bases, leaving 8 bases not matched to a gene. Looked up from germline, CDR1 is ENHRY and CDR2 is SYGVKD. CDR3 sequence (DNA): TGTGCCATCAGGGCTGGACAGGGTGCTACAGATACGCAGTATTTT. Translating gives CAIRAGQGATDTQYF.

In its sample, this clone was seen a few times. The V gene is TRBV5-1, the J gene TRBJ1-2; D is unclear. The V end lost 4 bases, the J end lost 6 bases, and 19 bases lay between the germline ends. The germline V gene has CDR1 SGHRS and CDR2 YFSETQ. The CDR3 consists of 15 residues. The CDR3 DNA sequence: TGCGCCAGCAGCCCGAGAGGTCCGGTTTACGATGGCTACACCTTC. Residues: CASSPRGPVYDGYTF.

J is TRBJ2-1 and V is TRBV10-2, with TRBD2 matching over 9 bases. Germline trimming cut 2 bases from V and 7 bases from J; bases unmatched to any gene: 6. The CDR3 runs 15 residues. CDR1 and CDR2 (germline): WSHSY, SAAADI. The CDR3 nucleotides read TGCGCCAGCAGTGAGAGGCTAGCGGGAAGGAATGAGCAGTTCTTC. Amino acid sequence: CASSERLAGRNEQFF.

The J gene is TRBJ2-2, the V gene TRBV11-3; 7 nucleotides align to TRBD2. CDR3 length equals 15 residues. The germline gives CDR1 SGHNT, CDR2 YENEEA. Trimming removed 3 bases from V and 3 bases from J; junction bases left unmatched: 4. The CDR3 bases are TGTGCCAGCAGCTTTAGCGGGCCGTACACCGGGGAGCTGTTTTTT. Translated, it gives CASSFSGPYTGELFF.

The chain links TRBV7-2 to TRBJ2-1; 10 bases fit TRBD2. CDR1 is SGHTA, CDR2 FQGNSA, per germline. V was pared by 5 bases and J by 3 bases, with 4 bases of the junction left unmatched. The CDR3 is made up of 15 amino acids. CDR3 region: CASSTSGGDYNEQFF. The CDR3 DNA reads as TGTGCCAGCAGCACGAGCGGGGGGGACTACAATGAGCAGTTCTTC.

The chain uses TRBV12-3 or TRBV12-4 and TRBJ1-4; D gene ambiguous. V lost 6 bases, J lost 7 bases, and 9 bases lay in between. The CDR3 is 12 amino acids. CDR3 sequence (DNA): TGTGCCAGCAGCTCCCGGGTTGAAAAACTGTTTTTT. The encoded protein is CASSSRVEKLFF.

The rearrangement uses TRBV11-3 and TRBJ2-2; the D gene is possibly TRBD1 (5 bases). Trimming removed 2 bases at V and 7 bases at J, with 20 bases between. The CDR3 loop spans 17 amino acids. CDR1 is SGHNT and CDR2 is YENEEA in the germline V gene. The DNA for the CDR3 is TGTGCCAGCAGCTTAAAGGGTTTGGTAGGGGCGAGCGGGGAGCTGTTTTTT. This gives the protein CASSLKGLVGASGELFF.

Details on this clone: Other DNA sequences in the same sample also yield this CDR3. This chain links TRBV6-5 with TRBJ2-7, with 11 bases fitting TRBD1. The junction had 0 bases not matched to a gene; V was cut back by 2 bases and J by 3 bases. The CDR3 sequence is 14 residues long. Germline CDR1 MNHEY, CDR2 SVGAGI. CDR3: CASSYGTGGYEQYF. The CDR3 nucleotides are TGTGCCAGCAGTTACGGGACAGGGGGCTACGAGCAGTACTTC.

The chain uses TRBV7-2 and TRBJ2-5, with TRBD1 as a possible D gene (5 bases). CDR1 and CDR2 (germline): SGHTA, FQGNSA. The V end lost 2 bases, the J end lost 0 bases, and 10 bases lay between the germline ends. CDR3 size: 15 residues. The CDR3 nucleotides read TGTGCCAGCAGCTTAATTGGGGCGTACCAAGAGACCCAGTACTTC. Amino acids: CASSLIGAYQETQYF.

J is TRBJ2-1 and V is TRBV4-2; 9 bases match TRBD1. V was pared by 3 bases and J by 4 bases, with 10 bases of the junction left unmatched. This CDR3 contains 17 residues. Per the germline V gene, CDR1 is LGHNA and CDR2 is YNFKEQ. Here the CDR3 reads CASSQVHGTGSYNEQFF. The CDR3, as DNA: TGTGCCAGCAGCCAGGTCCATGGGACAGGGAGTTACAATGAGCAGTTCTTC.

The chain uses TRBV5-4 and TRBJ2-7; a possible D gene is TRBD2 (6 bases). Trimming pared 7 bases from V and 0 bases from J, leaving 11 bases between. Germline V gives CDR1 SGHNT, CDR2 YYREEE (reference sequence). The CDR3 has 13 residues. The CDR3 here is CASGLQRSYEQYF. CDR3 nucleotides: TGTGCCAGCGGACTACAGCGCTCCTACGAGCAGTACTTC.

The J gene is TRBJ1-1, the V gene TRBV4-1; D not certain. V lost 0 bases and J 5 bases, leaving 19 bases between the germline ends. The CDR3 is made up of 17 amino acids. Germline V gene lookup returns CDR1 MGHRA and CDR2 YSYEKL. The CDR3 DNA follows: TGCGCCAGCAGCCAAGATTCAGTTAGGTACAGTTTGACTGAAGCTTTCTTT. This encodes CASSQDSVRYSLTEAFF.

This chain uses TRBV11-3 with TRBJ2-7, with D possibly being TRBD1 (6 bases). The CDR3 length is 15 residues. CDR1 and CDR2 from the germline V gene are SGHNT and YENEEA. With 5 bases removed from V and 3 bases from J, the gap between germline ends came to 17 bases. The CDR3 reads CASSATKTGFYEQYF. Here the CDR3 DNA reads TGTGCCAGCAGCGCTACCAAAACAGGGTTCTACGAGCAGTACTTC.

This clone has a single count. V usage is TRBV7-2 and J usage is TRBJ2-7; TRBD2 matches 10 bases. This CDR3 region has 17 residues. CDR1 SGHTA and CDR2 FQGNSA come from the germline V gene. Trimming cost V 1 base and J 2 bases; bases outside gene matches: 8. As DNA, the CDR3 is TGTGCCAGCAGCTTAGAAGCGGGGGGGACTTTAGCCTACGAGCAGTACTTC. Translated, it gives CASSLEAGGTLAYEQYF.

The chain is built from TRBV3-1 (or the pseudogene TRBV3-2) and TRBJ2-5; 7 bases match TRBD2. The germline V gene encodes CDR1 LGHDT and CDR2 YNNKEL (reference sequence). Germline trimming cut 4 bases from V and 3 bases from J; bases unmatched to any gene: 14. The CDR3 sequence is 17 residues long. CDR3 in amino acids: CASSRLKWREREETQYF. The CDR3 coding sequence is TGTGCCAGCAGCCGATTAAAGTGGCGGGAGCGGGAAGAGACCCAGTACTTC.

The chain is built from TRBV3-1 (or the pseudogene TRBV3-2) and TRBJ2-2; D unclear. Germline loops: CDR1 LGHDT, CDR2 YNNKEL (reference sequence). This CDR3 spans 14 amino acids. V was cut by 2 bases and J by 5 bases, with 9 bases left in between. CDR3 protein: CASSQLSGTGELFF. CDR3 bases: TGTGCCAGCAGCCAATTATCCGGGACCGGGGAGCTGTTTTTT.

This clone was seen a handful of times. The CDR3 protein is CASSSVLGGSSYEQYF. The CDR3 nucleotides are TGTGCCAGCAGCTCTGTCCTGGGGGGGAGCTCCTACGAGCAGTACTTC. The rearrangement joins TRBV13 to TRBJ2-7; 7 bases match TRBD2. The CDR3 is 16 residues long. Germline lookup yields CDR1 PRHDT and CDR2 FYEKMQ (reference sequence). With V trimmed by 4 bases and J by 0 bases, 9 bases remained unmatched.

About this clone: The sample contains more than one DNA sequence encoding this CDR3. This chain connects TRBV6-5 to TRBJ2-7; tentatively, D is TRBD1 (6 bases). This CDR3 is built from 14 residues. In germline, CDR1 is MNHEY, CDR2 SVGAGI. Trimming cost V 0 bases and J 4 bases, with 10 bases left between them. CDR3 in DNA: TGTGCCAGCAGTTACTCAGGGGGATCGTACGAGCAGTACTTC. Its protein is CASSYSGGSYEQYF.

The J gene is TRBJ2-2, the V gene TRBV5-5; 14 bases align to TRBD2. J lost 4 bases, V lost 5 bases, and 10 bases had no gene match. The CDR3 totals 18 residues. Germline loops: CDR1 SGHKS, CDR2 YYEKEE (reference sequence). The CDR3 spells CASSPQLTSGRATGELFF. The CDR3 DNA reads TGTGCCAGCAGTCCTCAGCTGACTAGCGGGAGGGCCACCGGGGAGCTGTTTTTT.

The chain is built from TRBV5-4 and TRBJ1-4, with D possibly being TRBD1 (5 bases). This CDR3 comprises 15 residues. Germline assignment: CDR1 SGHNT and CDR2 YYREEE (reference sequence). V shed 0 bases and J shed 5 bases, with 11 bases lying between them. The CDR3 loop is CASSLVGSGNEKLFF. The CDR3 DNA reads TGTGCCAGCAGCTTGGTCGGTTCAGGGAATGAAAAACTGTTTTTT.

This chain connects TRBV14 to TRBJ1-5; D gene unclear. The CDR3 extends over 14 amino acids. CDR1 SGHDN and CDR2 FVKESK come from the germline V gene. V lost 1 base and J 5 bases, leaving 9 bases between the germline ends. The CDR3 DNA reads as TGTGCCAGCAGCCAAGGTAGTCAATATCAGCCCCAGCATTTT. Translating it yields CASSQGSQYQPQHF.

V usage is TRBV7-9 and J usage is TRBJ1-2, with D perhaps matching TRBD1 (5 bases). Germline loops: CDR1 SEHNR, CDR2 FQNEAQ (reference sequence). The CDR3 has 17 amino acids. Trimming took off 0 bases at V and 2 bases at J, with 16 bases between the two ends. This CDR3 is CASSLARHRDSNYGYTF. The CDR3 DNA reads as TGTGCCAGCAGCTTAGCCCGTCATAGAGACAGCAACTATGGCTACACCTTC.

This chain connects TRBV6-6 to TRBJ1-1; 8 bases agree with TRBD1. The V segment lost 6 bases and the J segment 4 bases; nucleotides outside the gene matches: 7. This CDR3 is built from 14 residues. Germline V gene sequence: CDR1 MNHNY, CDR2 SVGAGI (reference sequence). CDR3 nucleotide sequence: TGTGCCAGCAGGACTAAAACAGGGGGCACTGAAGCTTTCTTT. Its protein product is CASRTKTGGTEAFF.

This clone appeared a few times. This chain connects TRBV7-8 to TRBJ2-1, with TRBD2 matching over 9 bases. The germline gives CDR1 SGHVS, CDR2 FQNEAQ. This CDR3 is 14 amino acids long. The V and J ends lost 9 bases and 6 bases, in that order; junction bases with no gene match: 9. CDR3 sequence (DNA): TGTGCCAGTGATAGCGGGAGAGGTGGCAATGAGCAGTTCTTC. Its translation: CASDSGRGGNEQFF.